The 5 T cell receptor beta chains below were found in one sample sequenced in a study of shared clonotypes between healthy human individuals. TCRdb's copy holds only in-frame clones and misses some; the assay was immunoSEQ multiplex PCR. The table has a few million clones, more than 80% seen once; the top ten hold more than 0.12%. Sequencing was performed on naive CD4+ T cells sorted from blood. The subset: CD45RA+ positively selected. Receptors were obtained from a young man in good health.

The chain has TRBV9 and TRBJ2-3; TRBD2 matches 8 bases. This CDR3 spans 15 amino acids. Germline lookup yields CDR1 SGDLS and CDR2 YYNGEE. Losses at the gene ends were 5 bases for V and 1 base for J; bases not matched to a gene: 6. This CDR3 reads CASSFSGGGTDTQYF. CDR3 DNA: TGTGCCAGCAGTTTCTCCGGGGGGGGCACAGATACGCAGTATTTT. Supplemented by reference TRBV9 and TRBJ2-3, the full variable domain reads DSGVTQTPKHLITATGQRVTLRCSPRSGDLSVYWYQQSLDQGLQFLIQYYNGEERAKGNILERFSAQQFPDLHSELNLSSLELGDSALYFCASSFSGGGTDTQYFGPGTRLTVL.

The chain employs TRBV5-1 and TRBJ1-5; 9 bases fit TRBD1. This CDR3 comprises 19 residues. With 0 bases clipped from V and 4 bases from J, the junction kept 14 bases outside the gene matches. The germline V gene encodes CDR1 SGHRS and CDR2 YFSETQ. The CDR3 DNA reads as TGCGCCAGCAGCTTGGCTTGGGACAGGGTAGAGTCGGGGAATCAGCCCCAGCATTTT. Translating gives CASSLAWDRVESGNQPQHF.

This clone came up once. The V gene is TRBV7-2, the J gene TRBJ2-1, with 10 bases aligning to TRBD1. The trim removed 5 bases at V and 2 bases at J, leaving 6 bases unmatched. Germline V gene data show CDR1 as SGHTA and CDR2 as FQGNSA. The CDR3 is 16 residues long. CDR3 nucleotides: TGTGCCAGCAGCATCACCGGACAGGGGGCCTACAATGAGCAGTTCTTC. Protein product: CASSITGQGAYNEQFF.

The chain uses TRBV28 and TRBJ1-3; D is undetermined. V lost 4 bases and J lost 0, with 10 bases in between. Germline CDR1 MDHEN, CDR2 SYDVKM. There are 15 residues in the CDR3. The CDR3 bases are TGTGCCAGCAGTTACAGACGCAACTCTGGAAACACCATATATTTT. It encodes CASSYRRNSGNTIYF. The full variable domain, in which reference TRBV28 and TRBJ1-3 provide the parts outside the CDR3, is DVKVTQSSRYLVKRTGEKVFLECVQDMDHENMFWYRQDPGLGLRLIYFSYDVKMKEKGDIPEGYSVSREKKERFSLILESASTNQTSMYLCASSYRRNSGNTIYFGEGSWLTVV.

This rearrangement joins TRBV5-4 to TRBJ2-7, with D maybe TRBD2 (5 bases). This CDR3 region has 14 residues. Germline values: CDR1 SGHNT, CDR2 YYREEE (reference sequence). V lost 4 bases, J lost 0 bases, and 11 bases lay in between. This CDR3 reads CASSPGILSYEQYF. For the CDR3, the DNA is TGTGCCAGCAGCCCCGGGATCCTCTCCTACGAGCAGTACTTC.